This T cell receptor beta chain was captured in a study of human T cells and chemical hapten exposure (dated by TCRdb to the early 2020s). Turning to the overall study: For sensitization, 2% DPC in acetone was applied to a 2 cm by 2 cm area of upper inner arm skin. Throughout the study period of about 25 weeks, patients also received therapeutic DPC doses to the scalp every week. Patch tests used Finn chambers with 0.01% DPC on the upper back, scored after 6 days by International Contact Dermatitis Research Group standards. The mostly female patient cohort included alopecia areata with under or over 50% scalp involvement, alopecia totalis and alopecia universalis. Libraries were pooled for sequencing, and variation in per-sample TCR yields was attributed mainly to small differences in library volumes within the pool. In alopecia patients, the study followed how the peripheral blood TCR repertoire changed in vivo over primary and secondary sensitization to diphenylcyclopropenone (DPC), a hapten. Blood samples were taken from patients before sensitization (week 0) and at 2, 6 and about 24 weeks after DPC sensitization. For TCR sequencing, blood came from 25 to 35 alopecia patients at anywhere from one to four time points (pre-sensitization, 2, 6 and 24 weeks). What the work shows at the level of the full study, not this receptor alone: Because every patient had alopecia, a presumed autoimmune disease, the patients' immune response might differ from that of healthy individuals. Expanded TCRs formed significantly more large CDR3 similarity clusters than pre-sensitization or healthy control sets, consistent with antigen-driven responses. After repeated subsampling, the strength of the expansion versus patch-test correlation and the threshold at which it became significant changed. DPC sensitization did not change the number of TCRs with a frequency above 1 in 1000, and there was no evidence of changes in global repertoire structure. Patch test score was positively correlated with the number of PT1 expanded TCRs, with significance at thresholds 8, 16 and 32 but not at 4.

Library preparation employed RACE. For sequencing, a NextSeq 500 was employed. During library preparation, unique molecular identifiers were attached to individual cDNA molecules so that TCRs could be counted quantitatively and reproducibly. Each blood RNA sample was used to sequence both TCR alpha and TCR beta chains. The published analysis was carried out like this. A median of approximately 96,000 TCRs per sample was observed, with a range of about 20,000 to 750,000. The Decombinator software suite was used to annotate the V, J and CDR3 of the TCR reads. For PS versus PT1 abundance plots, all samples were subsampled to the same number of TCRs (28,000). Expanded TCRs were defined as absent before sensitization and observed at least eight times at the 2-week time point. TCRdb reran the public reads through fastp at Q25 and MiXCR, keeping productive beta chains. Rows are unified per CDR3 protein, each entry keeping the most common DNA and genes. What appears here as the V and J calls and clone size reflects TCRdb's work, not the paper's. Counted in this sample were a few hundred thousand distinct CDR3 sequences; over 6% of them appeared once. The leading ten clones occupy about 5.4% of the sample.

This clonotype was detected many times. No cognate antigen has been identified for it. The input lacks base qualities; no much larger clone sits a single base away. CDR1 and CDR2, per the germline V gene, are MNHEY and SVGAGI. At the junction V is shortened by 1 base and J by 1 base, with 7 bases in between. Spanning cysteine to phenylalanine, the CDR3 consists of 14 amino acids. Only the CDR3 DNA is retained, 42 bases long and in frame from the first base. This sample's time point label indicates: patch test 2, 6 weeks after DPC sensitization. The sample's treatment or condition label, decoded: therapeutic diphenylcyclopropenone sensitization with weekly scalp DPC. At every patch-test visit, the blood draw took place before the patch test was put on. Patients were considered eligible if aged 18 to 70, diagnosed with alopecia and deemed suitable for DPC therapy, and patients were excluded if pregnant. Total RNA was isolated from unfractionated whole blood collected in Tempus Blood RNA tubes.

The receptor chain draws on TRBV6-5 and TRBJ1-1, with a tentative D gene TRBD1 over 5 matching bases. The sequences come from whole blood, collected in connection with sensitization to the hapten diphenylcyclopropenone (DPC). This TCR derives from a woman between 18 and 29 years old with alopecia areata. Some clones in this sample may be carry-over from other donors' samples. DNA sequence: TGTGCCAGCAGTTACTTGACAGCGAACACTGAAGCTTTCTTT. It is translated as CASSYLTANTEAFF.